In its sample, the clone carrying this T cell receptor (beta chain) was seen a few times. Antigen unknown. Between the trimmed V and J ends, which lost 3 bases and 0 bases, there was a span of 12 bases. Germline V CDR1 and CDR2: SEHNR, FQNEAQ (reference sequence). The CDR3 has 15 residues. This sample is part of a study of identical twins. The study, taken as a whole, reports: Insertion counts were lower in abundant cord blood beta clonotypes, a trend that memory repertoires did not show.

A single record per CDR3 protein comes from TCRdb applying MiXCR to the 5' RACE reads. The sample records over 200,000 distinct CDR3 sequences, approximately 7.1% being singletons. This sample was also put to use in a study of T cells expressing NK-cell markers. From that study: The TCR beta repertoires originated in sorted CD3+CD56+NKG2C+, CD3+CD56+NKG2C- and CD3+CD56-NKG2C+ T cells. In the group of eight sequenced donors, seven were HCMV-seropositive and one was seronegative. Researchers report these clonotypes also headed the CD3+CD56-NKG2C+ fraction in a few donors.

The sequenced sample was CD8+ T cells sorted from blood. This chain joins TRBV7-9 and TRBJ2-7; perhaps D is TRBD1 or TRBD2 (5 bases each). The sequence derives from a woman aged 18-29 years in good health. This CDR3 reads CASSFGQGVSYEQYF. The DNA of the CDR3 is TGTGCCAGCAGCTTCGGGCAGGGAGTCTCCTACGAGCAGTACTTC.